This T cell receptor beta chain came from a study of OX40 agonist ivuxolimab in advanced cancers. A word on this clone: As yet, its antigen is unknown.

Data came from immunoSEQ multiplex PCR; TCRdb stores just in-frame clones and leaves some out. The sample includes tens of thousands of clones, approximately 88% of them seen just once. Broader study findings: People who partly responded at 0.1-3.0 mg/kg had some of the least clonal expansion seen. Low normalized T-cell clonal expansion was additionally recorded for some nonresponders.

Germline lookup yields CDR1 MNHEY and CDR2 SVGAGI. Trimming removed 5 bases from V and 0 bases from J, with 14 bases in between. This CDR3 is built from 15 residues. The clonotype comes from an adult with an advanced solid tumor such as melanoma, head and neck, liver or kidney cancer. V and J are TRBV6-5 and TRBJ2-7, with D maybe TRBD1 (6 bases). Source: CD4+ or CD8+ T cells sorted from blood, taken in a trial of the OX40 agonist ivuxolimab. For the CDR3, the DNA is TGTGCCAGCAGTCCCGACGGGACATTCTCCTACGAGCAGTACTTC. Translation gives CASSPDGTFSYEQYF.